This T cell receptor beta chain appears in the sequencing data of a study of shared clonotypes between healthy human individuals. Study at large: Donor ages ranged 18 to 49 years: two women, a few men. Three plates each covered CD4 naive and memory; CD8 naive two, CD8 memory one. Study-level points and caveats: Naive CD4 clonotypes overlapped across several donors at roughly 5%.

The CDR3 is 16 amino acids. Germline-derived CDR1 and CDR2 are SNHLY and FYNNEI. J gave up 4 bases and V 7 bases, and 13 bases lay outside the gene matches. TCRdb's copy holds only in-frame clones and misses some; the assay was immunoSEQ multiplex PCR. The sample lists around 1 million clones, 70% to 85% occurring once. Note on this clone: The antigen remains undetermined.

CD45RA-negative memory and CD45RA+ naive subsets were split from the CD4+ cells. This TCR came from a man in his late teens or twenties in good health. The chain carries TRBV2 and TRBJ1-5; 7 bases are a match to TRBD1. The sample consisted of memory CD4+ T cells sorted from blood. Subset given: CD45RA-negative fraction. CDR3 residues: CASTGGSSQGNQPQHF. The CDR3 DNA reads TGTGCCAGCACAGGGGGAAGTTCTCAAGGGAATCAGCCCCAGCATTTT. Filled out from reference TRBV2 and TRBJ1-5, the complete variable domain reads EPEVTQTPSHQVTQMGQEVILRCVPISNHLYFYWYRQILGQKVEFLVSFYNNEISEKSEIFDDQFSVERPDGSNFTLKIRSTKLEDSAMYFCASTGGSSQGNQPQHFGDGTRLSIL.